The clone carrying this T cell receptor beta chain was counted between two and nine times. Its matching antigen is unknown. TCRdb reprocessed the PCR reads via MiXCR and lists one record per CDR3 protein. The table has about half a million distinct CDR3 sequences, about 20% seen once. Sorting was used to obtain naive CD8 T cells (CD8+CD4-CCR7+CD45RA+). The sample originates from a study of molecular identifiers for immune sequencing clone quantification. The germline gives CDR1 SGHAT, CDR2 FQDESV (reference sequence). The CDR3 is 13 amino acids. Trimming pared 8 bases from V and 7 bases from J, leaving 12 bases between. Study-level results: Clones above 20 RNA copies contained over 98% of effector molecules and under 1% of naive molecules. Jurkat TCR RNA from one cell was spiked into approximately 930,000 naive cells, and it was reportedly detectable there. Highly expanded clones may be undercounted when identical TCR molecules share barcodes.

The specimen sequenced was naive CD8+ T cells from blood, with Jurkat cell RNA spiked in. Noted subset: FACS-sorted CD8+CD4-CCR7+CD45RA+ naive T cells. The receptor was derived from a human donor in good health. Some libraries in this study had Jurkat cell RNA spiked in. The chain employs TRBV11-1 and TRBJ1-6; D might be TRBD1 (6 bases). CDR3 nucleotides: TGTGCCAGCGGTCGTACAGGGAATTCACCCCTCCACTTT. This encodes CASGRTGNSPLHF. The full variable domain, with the rest looked up from reference TRBV11-1 and TRBJ1-6, is EAEVAQSPRYKITEKSQAVAFWCDPISGHATLYWYRQILGQGPELLVQFQDESVVDDSQLPKDRFSAERLKGVDSTLKIQPAELGDSAMYLCASGRTGNSPLHFGNGTRLTVT.